This passage covers 13 T cell receptor beta chains from one sample sequenced in a study of blood T cell repertoires in COVID-19. Here immunoSEQ multiplex PCR was the method, and the copy in TCRdb shows in-frame clones only, minus some. The sample has fewer than 250,000 clones; over 75% are singletons. Material for sequencing was PBMCs or T cells enriched from blood (not recorded which). The receptors stem from a woman aged 50 to 60 with acute COVID-19.

This clone was recorded once. The chain links TRBV2 to TRBJ1-6; 9 nucleotides agree with TRBD1. The CDR3 is 16 residues long. CDR1 and CDR2 (germline): SNHLY, FYNNEI. The V and J ends lost 2 bases and 5 bases, in that order; junction bases with no gene match: 4. DNA of the CDR3: TGTGCCAGCAGTGAATTCGGGACAGGGAATAATTCACCCCTCCACTTT. Its translation is CASSEFGTGNNSPLHF.

The chain carries TRBV3-1 (or the pseudogene TRBV3-2) and TRBJ2-5, with D tentatively TRBD1 (7 bases). V shed 1 base and J shed 5 bases, with 14 bases lying between them. The length of the CDR3 is 15 residues. Germline loops: CDR1 LGHDT, CDR2 YNNKEL (reference sequence). The CDR3 coding sequence is TGTGCCAGCAGCCAAGCTGGGGCAGGGGGGGAGACCCAGTACTTC. It is translated as CASSQAGAGGETQYF.

The rearrangement joins TRBV27 to TRBJ1-1; 9 bases are shared with TRBD1. This CDR3 comprises 14 residues. Germline CDR1 MNHEY, CDR2 SMNVEV (reference sequence). The V and J ends lost 6 bases and 4 bases, in that order; junction bases with no gene match: 6. The CDR3 DNA reads as TGTGCCAGCAGCAAGGACAGGGGAAGCACTGAAGCTTTCTTT. This translates into CASSKDRGSTEAFF.

This chain joins TRBV2 and TRBJ1-1, with TRBD1 matching 7 bases. V was clipped by 1 base and J by 2 bases; unmatched bases: 1. CDR1 is SNHLY and CDR2 is FYNNEI in the germline V gene. The CDR3 is 14 amino acids. CDR3 sequence: CASSEDRGNTEAFF. The DNA for the CDR3 is TGTGCCAGCAGTGAAGACAGGGGTAACACTGAAGCTTTCTTT.

Ten or more counts support this clone. The chain joins TRBV6-1 to TRBJ1-4; D might be TRBD1 (6 bases). This CDR3 contains 15 residues. V lost 2 bases to trimming and J lost 8 bases, with 15 bases between them. CDR1 and CDR2 (germline): MNHNS, SASEGT. The CDR3 bases are TGTGCCAGCAGTGAACAGGCAGGGGAGGGGGAAAAACTGTTTTTT. Residues: CASSEQAGEGEKLFF.

The chain links TRBV25-1 to TRBJ1-2, with 8 bases aligning to TRBD1. Germline assignment: CDR1 MGHDK and CDR2 SYGVNS. The CDR3 extends over 14 amino acids. V shed 4 bases and J 6 bases; nucleotides not matched to a gene: 7. CDR3 sequence reads: CASSGMTGVHGYTF. In nucleotides, the CDR3 is TGTGCCAGCAGTGGAATGACAGGGGTTCATGGCTACACCTTC.

The chain employs TRBV7-2 and TRBJ2-5, with D possibly being TRBD1 (7 bases). CDR1 is SGHTA and CDR2 is FQGNSA in the germline V gene. The V end lost 1 base, the J end lost 6 bases, and 18 bases lay between the germline ends. The CDR3 has 16 residues. The CDR3 reads CASSLGGETGTQTQYF. The CDR3 bases are TGTGCCAGCAGCTTAGGGGGGGAGACAGGGACTCAGACCCAGTACTTC. The full variable domain, in which reference TRBV7-2 and TRBJ2-5 provide the parts outside the CDR3, is GAGVSQSPSNKVTEKGKDVELRCDPISGHTALYWYRQSLGQGLEFLIYFQGNSAPDKSGLPSDRFSAERTGGSVSTLTIQRTQQEDSAVYLCASSLGGETGTQTQYFGPGTRLLVL.

This clone showed up just a few times. The V gene is TRBV9, the J gene TRBJ2-7, with 9 bases lining up with TRBD1. Germline V gene data show CDR1 as SGDLS and CDR2 as YYNGEE. Trimming removed 4 bases from V and 5 bases from J; junction bases left unmatched: 7. This CDR3 is built from 14 residues. The CDR3 DNA reads as TGTGCCAGCAGCCCTGGGGGGGACAGGGACGAGCAGTACTTC. Its translation: CASSPGGDRDEQYF.

The CDR3 bases are TGTGCCAGTAATAATGACAGGGCGAATCAGCCCCAGCATTTT. Translating it yields CASNNDRANQPQHF. The chain employs TRBV19 and TRBJ1-5, with 7 bases fitting TRBD1. The germline CDR1 and CDR2 sequences are LNHDA and SQIVND (reference sequence). Unmatched junction bases numbered 7, after V lost 7 bases and J lost 4 bases. This CDR3 has 14 amino acids.

V is TRBV4-3 and J is TRBJ1-2; tentative D call: TRBD1 (6 bases). V was cut by 0 bases and J by 4 bases, with 15 bases left in between. The germline CDR1 and CDR2 sequences are LGHNA and YSLEER. The CDR3 is 16 residues long. The CDR3 loop is CASSQDRTVSVYGYTF. Written as DNA, the CDR3 is TGCGCCAGCAGCCAAGATCGGACAGTATCAGTCTATGGCTACACCTTC.

The rearrangement joins TRBV7-2 to TRBJ2-6; possibly TRBD2 for D (6 bases). Trimming cost V 7 bases and J 0 bases, with 16 bases left between them. Germline CDR1 SGHTA, CDR2 FQGNSA. The CDR3 covers 17 residues. DNA of the CDR3: TGTGCCAGCACCCCATGGGGGGTTTCCTCTGGGGCCAACGTCCTGACTTTC. Translating it yields CASTPWGVSSGANVLTF.

This chain links TRBV19 with TRBJ1-6; D remains unclear. The CDR3 has 13 residues. The V gene's germline CDR1 is LNHDA and CDR2 SQIVND (reference sequence). V lost 7 bases and J lost 0, with 4 bases in between. The CDR3 DNA sequence: TGTGCCAGTAAGAGCTCCTATAATTCACCCCTCCACTTT. Encoded protein: CASKSSYNSPLHF.

To note about this clone: Other DNA sequences of this sample code for an identical CDR3. This chain joins TRBV7-9 and TRBJ1-5, with D perhaps TRBD1 (5 bases). Germline V gene lookup returns CDR1 SEHNR and CDR2 FQNEAQ (reference sequence). The CDR3 is made up of 15 amino acids. Trimming took off 4 bases at V and 0 bases at J, with 10 bases between the two ends. DNA of the CDR3: TGTGCCAGCAGCTCCGGGGGGGGTAGCAATCAGCCCCAGCATTTT. Residues: CASSSGGGSNQPQHF.